This T cell receptor (beta chain) was retrieved from a study of T cells in tumors after PD-1 blockade. Looking at the study overall: Either cemiplimab 350 mg every 2 weeks or pembrolizumab 200 mg every 3 weeks was given. During anti-PD-1 treatment, some patients continued daily vismodegib 150 mg. Study outcomes and limitations: Some novel exhausted tumor clones appeared in pre-treatment blood, suggesting peripheral recruitment.

On this clone itself: Its matching antigen is unknown.

Assay used: immunoSEQ multiplex PCR; TCRdb lists only in-frame clones, some missing. The table includes approximately 50,000 clones, approximately 79% detected once. In germline, CDR1 is SGHAT, CDR2 FQDESV (reference sequence). This CDR3 comprises 13 residues. Trimming shortened V by 3 bases and J by 1 base, and 4 bases separated the two germline ends. The sequenced sample was PBMCs, obtained before anti-PD-1 therapy. The chain carries TRBV11-1 and TRBJ2-1, with D hard to call. This TCR came from a human donor with advanced basal cell or squamous cell carcinoma (not recorded which). The CDR3 loop is CASSLVSYNEQFF. Written as DNA, the CDR3 is TGTGCCAGCAGCTTGGTTTCCTACAATGAGCAGTTCTTC.